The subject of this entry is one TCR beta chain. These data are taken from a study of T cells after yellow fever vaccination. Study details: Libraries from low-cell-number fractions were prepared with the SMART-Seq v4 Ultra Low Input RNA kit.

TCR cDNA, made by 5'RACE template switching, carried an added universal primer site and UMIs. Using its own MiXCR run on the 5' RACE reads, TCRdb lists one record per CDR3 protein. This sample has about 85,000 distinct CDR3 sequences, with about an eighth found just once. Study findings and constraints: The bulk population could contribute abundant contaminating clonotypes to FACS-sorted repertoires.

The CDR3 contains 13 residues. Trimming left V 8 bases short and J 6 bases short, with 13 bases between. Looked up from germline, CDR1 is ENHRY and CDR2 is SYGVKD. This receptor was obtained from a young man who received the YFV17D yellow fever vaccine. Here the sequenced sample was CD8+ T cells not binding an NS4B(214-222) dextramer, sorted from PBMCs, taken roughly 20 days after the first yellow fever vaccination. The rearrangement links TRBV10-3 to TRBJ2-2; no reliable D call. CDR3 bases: TGTGCCATCTCCCCGGGCCTATCCGGGGAGCTGTTTTTT. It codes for CAISPGLSGELFF.